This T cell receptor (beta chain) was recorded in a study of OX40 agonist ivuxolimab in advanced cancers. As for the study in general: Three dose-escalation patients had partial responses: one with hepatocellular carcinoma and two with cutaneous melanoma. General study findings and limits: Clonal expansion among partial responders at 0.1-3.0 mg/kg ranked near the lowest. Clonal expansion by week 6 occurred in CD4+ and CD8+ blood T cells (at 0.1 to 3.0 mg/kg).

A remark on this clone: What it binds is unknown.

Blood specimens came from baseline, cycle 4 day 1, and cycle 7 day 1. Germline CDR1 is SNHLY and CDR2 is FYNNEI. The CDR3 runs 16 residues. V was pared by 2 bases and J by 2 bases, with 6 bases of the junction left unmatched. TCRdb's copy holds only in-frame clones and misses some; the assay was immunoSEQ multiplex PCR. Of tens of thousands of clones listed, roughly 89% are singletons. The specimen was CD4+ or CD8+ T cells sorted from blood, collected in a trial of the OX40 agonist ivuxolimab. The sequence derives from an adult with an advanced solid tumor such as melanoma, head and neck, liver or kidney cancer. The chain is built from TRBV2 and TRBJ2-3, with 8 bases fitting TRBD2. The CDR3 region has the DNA TGTGCCAGCAGTGAAATGGCGGGGGGACCCACAGATACGCAGTATTTT. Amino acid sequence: CASSEMAGGPTDTQYF. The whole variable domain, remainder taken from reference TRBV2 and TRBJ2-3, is EPEVTQTPSHQVTQMGQEVILRCVPISNHLYFYWYRQILGQKVEFLVSFYNNEISEKSEIFDDQFSVERPDGSNFTLKIRSTKLEDSAMYFCASSEMAGGPTDTQYFGPGTRLTVL.